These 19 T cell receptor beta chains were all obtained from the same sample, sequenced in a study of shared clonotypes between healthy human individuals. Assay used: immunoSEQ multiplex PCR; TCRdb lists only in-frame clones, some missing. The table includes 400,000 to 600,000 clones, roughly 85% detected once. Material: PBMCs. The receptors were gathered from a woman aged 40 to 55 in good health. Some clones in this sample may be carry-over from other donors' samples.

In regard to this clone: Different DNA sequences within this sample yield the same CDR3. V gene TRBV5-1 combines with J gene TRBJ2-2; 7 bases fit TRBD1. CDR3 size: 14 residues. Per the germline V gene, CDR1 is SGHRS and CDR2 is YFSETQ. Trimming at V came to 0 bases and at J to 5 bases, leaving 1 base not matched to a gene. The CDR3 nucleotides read TGCGCCAGCAGCTTGGGACAGGGTACCGGGGAGCTGTTTTTT. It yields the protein CASSLGQGTGELFF.

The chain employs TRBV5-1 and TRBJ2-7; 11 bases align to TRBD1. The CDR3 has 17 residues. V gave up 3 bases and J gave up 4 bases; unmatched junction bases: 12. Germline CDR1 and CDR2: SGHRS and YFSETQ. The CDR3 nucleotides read TGCGCCAGCAGCTCTGAACCCTTGGGACAGGGGGGTTACGAGCAGTACTTC. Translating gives CASSSEPLGQGGYEQYF.

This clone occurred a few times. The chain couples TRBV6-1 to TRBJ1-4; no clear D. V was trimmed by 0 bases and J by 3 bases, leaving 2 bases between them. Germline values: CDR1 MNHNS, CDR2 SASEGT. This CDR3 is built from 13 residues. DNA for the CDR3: TGTGCCAGCAGTGAAGCTCCTAATGAAAAACTGTTTTTT. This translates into CASSEAPNEKLFF.

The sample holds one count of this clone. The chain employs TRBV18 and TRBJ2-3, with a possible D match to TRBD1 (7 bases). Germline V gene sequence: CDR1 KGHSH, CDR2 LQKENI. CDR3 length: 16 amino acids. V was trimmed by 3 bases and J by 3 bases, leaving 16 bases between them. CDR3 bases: TGTGCCAGCTCACCGAGAGGGCAGGGGGGAACAGATACGCAGTATTTT. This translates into CASSPRGQGGTDTQYF. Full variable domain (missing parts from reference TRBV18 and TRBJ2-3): NAGVMQNPRHLVRRRGQEARLRCSPMKGHSHVYWYRQLPEEGLKFMVYLQKENIIDESGMPKERFSAEFPKEGPSILRIQQVVRGDSAAYFCASSPRGQGGTDTQYFGPGTRLTVL.

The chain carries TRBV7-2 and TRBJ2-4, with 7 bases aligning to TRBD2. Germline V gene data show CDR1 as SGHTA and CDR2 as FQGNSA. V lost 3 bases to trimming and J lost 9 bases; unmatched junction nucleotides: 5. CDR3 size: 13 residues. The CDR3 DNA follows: TGTGCCAGCAGCTTGGCGGGGGAGGCCATTCAGTACTTC. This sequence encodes CASSLAGEAIQYF.

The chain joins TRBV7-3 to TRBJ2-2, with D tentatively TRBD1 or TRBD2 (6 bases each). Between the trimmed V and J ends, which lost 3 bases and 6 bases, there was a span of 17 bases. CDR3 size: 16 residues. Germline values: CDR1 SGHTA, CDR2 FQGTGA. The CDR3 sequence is CASSFGGPRGSGELFF. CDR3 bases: TGTGCCAGCAGCTTTGGGGGGCCTAGAGGGTCCGGGGAGCTGTTTTTT.

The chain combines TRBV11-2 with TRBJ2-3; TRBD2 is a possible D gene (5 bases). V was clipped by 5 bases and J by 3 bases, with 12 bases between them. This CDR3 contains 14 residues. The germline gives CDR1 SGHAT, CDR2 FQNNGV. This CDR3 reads CASSARTSTDTQYF. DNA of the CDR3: TGTGCCAGCAGCGCAAGGACTTCTACAGATACGCAGTATTTT.

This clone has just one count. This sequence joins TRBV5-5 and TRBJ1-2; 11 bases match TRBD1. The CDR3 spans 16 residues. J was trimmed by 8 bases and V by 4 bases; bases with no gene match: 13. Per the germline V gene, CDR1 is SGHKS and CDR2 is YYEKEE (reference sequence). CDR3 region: CASSIRPGQGVIGYTF. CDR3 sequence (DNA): TGTGCCAGCAGCATCAGGCCGGGACAGGGGGTTATCGGCTACACCTTC.

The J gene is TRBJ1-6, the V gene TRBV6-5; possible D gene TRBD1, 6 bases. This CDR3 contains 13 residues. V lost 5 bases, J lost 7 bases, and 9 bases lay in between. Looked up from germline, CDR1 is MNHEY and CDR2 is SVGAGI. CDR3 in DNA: TGTGCCAGCAGTAGGGACATAAATTCACCCCTCCACTTT. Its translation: CASSRDINSPLHF.

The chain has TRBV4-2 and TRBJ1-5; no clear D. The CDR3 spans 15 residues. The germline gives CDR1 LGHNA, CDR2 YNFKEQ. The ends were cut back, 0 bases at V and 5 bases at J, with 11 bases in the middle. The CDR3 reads CASSQDNHGDQPQHF. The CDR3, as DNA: TGTGCCAGCAGCCAAGATAATCACGGTGATCAGCCCCAGCATTTT.

In DNA, the CDR3 is TGTGCCAGCGCGGGAACAGTGAACACTGAAGCTTTCTTT. It yields the protein CASAGTVNTEAFF. The chain joins TRBV7-3 to TRBJ1-1; unclear D gene. Germline V gives CDR1 SGHTA, CDR2 FQGTGA. The CDR3 has 13 residues. The V end was cut by 8 bases, the J end by 0 bases, with 10 bases between.

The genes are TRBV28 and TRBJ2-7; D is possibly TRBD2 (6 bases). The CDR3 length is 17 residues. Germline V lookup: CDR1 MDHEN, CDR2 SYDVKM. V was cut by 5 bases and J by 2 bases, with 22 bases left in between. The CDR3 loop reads CASSTLSGRRSTYEQYF. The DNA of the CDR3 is TGTGCCAGCAGTACTCTCTCTGGGAGGCGTTCAACCTACGAGCAGTACTTC. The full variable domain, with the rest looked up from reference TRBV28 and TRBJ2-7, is DVKVTQSSRYLVKRTGEKVFLECVQDMDHENMFWYRQDPGLGLRLIYFSYDVKMKEKGDIPEGYSVSREKKERFSLILESASTNQTSMYLCASSTLSGRRSTYEQYFGPGTRLTVT.

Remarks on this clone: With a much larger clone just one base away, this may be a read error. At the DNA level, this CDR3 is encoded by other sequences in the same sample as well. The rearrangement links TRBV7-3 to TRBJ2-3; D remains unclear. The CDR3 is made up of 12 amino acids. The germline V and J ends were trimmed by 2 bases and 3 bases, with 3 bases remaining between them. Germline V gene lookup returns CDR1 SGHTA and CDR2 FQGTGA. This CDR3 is CASSLGTDTQYF. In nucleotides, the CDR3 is TGTGCCAGCAGCTTAGGGACAGATACGCAGTATTTT.

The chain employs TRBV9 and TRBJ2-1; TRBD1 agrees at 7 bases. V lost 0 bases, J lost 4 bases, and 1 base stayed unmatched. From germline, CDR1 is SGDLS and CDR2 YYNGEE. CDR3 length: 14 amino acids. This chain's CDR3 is CASSVGDRYNEQFF. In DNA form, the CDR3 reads TGTGCCAGCAGCGTAGGGGACAGATACAATGAGCAGTTCTTC.

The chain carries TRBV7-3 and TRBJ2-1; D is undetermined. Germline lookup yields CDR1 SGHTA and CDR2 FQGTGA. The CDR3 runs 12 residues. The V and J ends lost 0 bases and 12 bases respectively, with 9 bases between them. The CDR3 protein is CASSLTGHGQFF. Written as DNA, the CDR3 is TGTGCCAGCAGCTTAACAGGGCACGGGCAGTTCTTC.

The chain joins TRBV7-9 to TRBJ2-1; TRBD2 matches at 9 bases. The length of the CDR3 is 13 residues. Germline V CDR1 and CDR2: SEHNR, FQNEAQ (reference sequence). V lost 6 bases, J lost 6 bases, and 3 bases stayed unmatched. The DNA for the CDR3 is TGTGCCAGCAGGCTAGCGGGACGCAATGAGCAGTTCTTC. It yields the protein CASRLAGRNEQFF.

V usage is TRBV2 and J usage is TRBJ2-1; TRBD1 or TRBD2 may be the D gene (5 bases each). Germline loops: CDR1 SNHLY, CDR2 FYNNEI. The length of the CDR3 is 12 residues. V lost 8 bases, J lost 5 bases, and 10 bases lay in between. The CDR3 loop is CASSQGDNEQFF. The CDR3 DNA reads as TGTGCCAGCTCCCAGGGAGACAATGAGCAGTTCTTC.

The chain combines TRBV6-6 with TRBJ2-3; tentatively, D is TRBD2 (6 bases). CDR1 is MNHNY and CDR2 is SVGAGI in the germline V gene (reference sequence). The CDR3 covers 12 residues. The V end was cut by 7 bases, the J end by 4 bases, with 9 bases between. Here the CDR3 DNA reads TGTGCCAGCACGGGGGATTCAGATACGCAGTATTTT. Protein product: CASTGDSDTQYF.

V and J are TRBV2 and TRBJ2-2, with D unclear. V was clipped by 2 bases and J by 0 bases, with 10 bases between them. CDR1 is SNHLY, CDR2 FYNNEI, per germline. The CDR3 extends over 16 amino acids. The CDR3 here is CASSEHGGTNTGELFF. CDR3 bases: TGTGCCAGCAGTGAACACGGCGGAACGAACACCGGGGAGCTGTTTTTT. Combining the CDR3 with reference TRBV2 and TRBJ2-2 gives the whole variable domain EPEVTQTPSHQVTQMGQEVILRCVPISNHLYFYWYRQILGQKVEFLVSFYNNEISEKSEIFDDQFSVERPDGSNFTLKIRSTKLEDSAMYFCASSEHGGTNTGELFFGEGSRLTVL.